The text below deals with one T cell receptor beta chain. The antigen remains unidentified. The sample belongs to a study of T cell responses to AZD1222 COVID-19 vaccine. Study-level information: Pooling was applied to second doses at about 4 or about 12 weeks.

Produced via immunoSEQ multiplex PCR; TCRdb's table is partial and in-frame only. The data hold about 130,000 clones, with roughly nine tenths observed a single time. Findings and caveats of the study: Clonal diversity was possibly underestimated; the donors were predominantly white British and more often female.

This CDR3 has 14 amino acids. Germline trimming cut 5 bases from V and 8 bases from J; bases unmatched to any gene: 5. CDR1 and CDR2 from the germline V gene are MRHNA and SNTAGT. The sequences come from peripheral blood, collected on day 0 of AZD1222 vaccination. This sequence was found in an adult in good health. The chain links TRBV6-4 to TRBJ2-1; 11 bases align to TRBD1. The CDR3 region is CASSRTGGVDEQFF. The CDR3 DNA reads TGTGCCAGCAGTAGGACAGGGGGCGTCGATGAGCAGTTCTTC.